A single T cell receptor beta chain is shown here with its context. The antigen is undetermined. In each case, RNA was isolated and then reverse transcribed into cDNA as the sequencing template. The repertoire was sequenced with immunoSEQ multiplex PCR; TCRdb's copy has only in-frame clones and lacks some. The sample gives some 200,000 clones, roughly three fifths of which show up once; under 5% is in the top ten. The sample originates from a study of CD8+ T cells in alopecia areata. Study-wide results and limits: For lesional scalp, especially alopecia totalis/universalis, clonality was higher than in normal scalp.

The sequence came from a human donor in good health. The sequencing input was CD8+ T cells sorted from blood.

CDR3 nucleotide sequence: TGCGCCAGCAGCCTGGAAGGGACAGCCCATTACGAGCAGTACTTC. This gives the protein CASSLEGTAHYEQYF. The gene calls are TRBV4-1 and TRBJ2-7; 7 nucleotides agree with TRBD1. Germline-derived CDR1 and CDR2 are MGHRA and YSYEKL. This CDR3 is 15 amino acids long. Trimming at V came to 4 bases and at J to 4 bases, leaving 10 bases not matched to a gene.